This T cell receptor (beta chain) was obtained from a study of blood T cell repertoires in COVID-19. Whole-study context: PBMCs, B-cell-depleted T cells, or T cells provided the cDNA or gDNA that made up the material.

Sequencing was performed with immunoSEQ multiplex PCR; in TCRdb, only in-frame clones are kept and a portion is missing. This sample carries around 75,000 clones, more than 75% of them seen once, and the ten largest clones take approximately 20%. Unmatched junction bases numbered 13, after V lost 2 bases and J lost 8 bases. The CDR3 extends over 17 amino acids. In germline, CDR1 is MNHNS, CDR2 SASEGT. This clonotype was obtained from a human donor in a cohort sampled during active COVID-19. This chain links TRBV6-1 with TRBJ2-1; 9 bases map to TRBD1. Sequencing was performed on peripheral blood. The CDR3 loop reads CASSETGRDRAQHEQFF. The CDR3 DNA sequence: TGTGCCAGCAGTGAAACCGGACGGGACAGGGCGCAGCATGAGCAGTTCTTC.